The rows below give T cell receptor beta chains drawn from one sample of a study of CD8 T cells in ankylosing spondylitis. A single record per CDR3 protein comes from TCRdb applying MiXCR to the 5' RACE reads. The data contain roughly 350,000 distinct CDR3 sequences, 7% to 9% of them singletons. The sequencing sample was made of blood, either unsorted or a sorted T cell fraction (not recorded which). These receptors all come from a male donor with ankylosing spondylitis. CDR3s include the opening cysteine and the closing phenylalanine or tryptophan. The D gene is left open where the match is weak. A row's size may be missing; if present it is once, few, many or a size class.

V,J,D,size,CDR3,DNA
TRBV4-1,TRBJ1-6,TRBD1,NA,CASSRGRSSGTGYNSPLHF,TGCGCCAGCAGCCGAGGGAGATCCTCCGGGACAGGGTATAATTCACCCCTCCACTTT
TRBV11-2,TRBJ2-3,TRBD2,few,CASSFNLAGGPPDTQYF,TGTGCCAGCAGCTTTAACCTAGCGGGAGGGCCCCCAGATACGCAGTATTTT
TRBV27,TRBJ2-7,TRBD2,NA,CASRPGLAGPSSYEQYF,TGTGCCAGCAGACCGGGACTAGCGGGACCGAGCTCCTACGAGCAGTACTTC
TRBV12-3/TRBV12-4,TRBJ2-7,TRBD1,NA,CASRPRGTDYEQYF,TGTGCCAGCAGACCCAGAGGGACAGACTACGAGCAGTACTTC
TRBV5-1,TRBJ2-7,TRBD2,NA,CASSPADRTSIHEQYF,TGCGCCAGCAGCCCGGCCGATAGGACTAGTATCCACGAGCAGTACTTC
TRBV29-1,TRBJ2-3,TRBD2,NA,CSVEARGEYTDTQYF,TGCAGCGTTGAAGCACGGGGGGAATACACAGATACGCAGTATTTT
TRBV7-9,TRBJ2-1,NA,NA,CASSRLQRGTYF,TGTGCCAGCAGTCGTCTTCAGCGTGGAACCTACTTC
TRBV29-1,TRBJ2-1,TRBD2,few,CSVERGRAIEQFF,TGCAGCGTTGAACGGGGGAGGGCCATTGAGCAGTTCTTC
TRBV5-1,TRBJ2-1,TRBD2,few,CASRAGGPHNEQFF,TGCGCCAGCAGGGCGGGAGGGCCCCACAATGAGCAGTTCTTC
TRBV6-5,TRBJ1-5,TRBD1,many,CASSYTGGDQPQHF,TGTGCCAGCAGTTATACAGGGGGCGATCAGCCCCAGCATTTT
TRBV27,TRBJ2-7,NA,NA,CAIGTYEQYF,TGTGCCATCGGGACCTACGAGCAGTACTTC
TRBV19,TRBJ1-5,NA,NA,CASTPGVHQPQHF,TGTGCCAGTACCCCAGGGGTGCATCAGCCCCAGCATTTT
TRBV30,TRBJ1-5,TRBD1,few,CAVSGTGQGPQHF,TGTGCCGTCAGTGGGACAGGGCAGGGGCCCCAGCATTTT
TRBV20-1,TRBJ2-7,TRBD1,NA,CSARDMRQGTYEQYF,TGCAGTGCTAGAGATATGAGACAGGGGACCTACGAGCAGTACTTC
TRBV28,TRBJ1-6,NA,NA,CASNRFLSPLHF,TGTGCCAGCAACCGTTTTCTCTCCCCCCTCCACTTT